Listed below are T cell receptor beta chains from one sample, sequenced in a study of a mutant IDH1 vaccine in newly diagnosed glioma. What these receptors recognize is not known. Here immunoSEQ multiplex PCR was the method, and the copy in TCRdb shows in-frame clones only, minus some. The sample lists 60,000 or so clones; about nine tenths were seen once. Source: PBMCs, taken from a glioma patient whose treatment included an IDH1 peptide vaccine. Receptors were obtained from a man aged 40-50 years with glioma. The conserved cysteine and the conserved F or W are not part of the CDR3 here. Some rows have no size entry. The others give once, few or many, or a class for an expanded clone.

v_call clone_size cdr3_aa
TRBV28 NA ASRPHPRGRYNEQF
TRBV7-2 NA ASSPSVIKQY
TRBV19 NA ASSIEGTGGSTGELF
TRBV9 NA ASSVSGGAGTQY
TRBV5-8 NA ASRSRETQY
TRBV7-9 NA ASSSTLGGPDANYGYT
TRBV11-3 NA ASSFARNTEAF
TRBV30 NA AWSLWNTEAF
TRBV4-1 NA ASNFMRGGATGELF
TRBV7-9 NA ASSSLYGGVYNEQF
TRBV9 once ASSSRTSEAKNIQY
TRBV4-1 few ASSQGTTTVNTEAF
TRBV5-6 NA ASSVDREGSAQH
TRBV19 NA ASSPGTQNTEAF
TRBV5-1 NA ASSWGGTESYGYT
TRBV2 NA ASSDRGRGINYGYT
TRBV6-1 NA ASGDSNQPQH
TRBV19 NA ASSPGPGEQY
TRBV5-4 NA ASSLTPLQGATEAF
TRBV28 NA ASSLPGVSYEQY
TRBV18 NA ASSRARDSNQPQH
TRBV5-1 NA ASSAGRTDTQY
TRBV5-1 NA ASSLDGRSSYNEQF
TRBV19 NA ASSTSPGSDSPLH
TRBV5-1 NA ASSTGTGWTEAF
TRBV28 NA ASRRLTGNEQY
TRBV28 NA ASSLMSSGTDTQY
TRBV19 NA ASSTLEGTEAF
TRBV19 NA ASSINTGNTIY
TRBV30 NA AWSDLYGYT
TRBV5-1 once ASSLDPSSRKLF
TRBV6-5 NA ASSTDWESYEQY
TRBV4-1 once ASSQNPGLAGWNEQF
TRBV28 NA ASMSTRQPHH
TRBV18 NA ASSELVQVFSYNEQF
TRBV29-1 NA SVGDRVMVF
TRBV30 NA AWSVSGLAAF
TRBV28 NA ASSLSQIQETQY
TRBV5-5 NA ASTNRQTSGNTGELF
TRBV29-1 NA SVQGRVLNTEAF
TRBV28 NA ASRSGGWSSGNTIY
TRBV28 NA ASSDYRGSRSNEQF
TRBV5-5 NA ASSPRWSEDTQY
TRBV7-9 NA ASSAGDSPLH
TRBV5-6 NA ASSLVRGTDTQY
TRBV6-4 NA ASSVGTGNSPLH
TRBV6-5 few ASSSDTSSYEQY
TRBV7-6 NA ASSLARYTGELF
TRBV27 NA ASSLVARSYTGELF
TRBV4-1 NA ASSHKEVTPNQPQH
TRBV21-1 NA ASSKAKTGLSYNEQF